The clone carrying this T cell receptor beta chain was seen more than once but under ten times. Its antigen remains unknown. This sample is drawn from a study of identical twins. Study-wide results and limits: Within twin pairs, the out-of-frame alpha sequences they shared showed excess low generation probability. Beta clonotypes that were abundant in cord blood contained fewer insertions, a pattern absent from memory repertoires. Not following the same donors, the study drew its conclusions from cross-sectional statistical analysis.

The V gene end was trimmed by 6 bases and the J gene end by 2 bases; junction bases not matched to a gene: 2. CDR3 size: 13 residues. Germline V gives CDR1 MNHNS, CDR2 SASEGT. The cDNA had a unique molecular identifier and a template-switch universal primer site. MiXCR was run by TCRdb on the 5' RACE reads, yielding one entry per CDR3 protein. The table shows 300,000 or so distinct CDR3 sequences, with roughly 9.8% occurring only once. These data were also reused for a study on yellow fever vaccine responses in identical twins.

The sample was CD8+ T cells sorted from blood. This receptor was obtained from a woman aged 18-29 years in good health. This rearrangement joins TRBV6-1 to TRBJ2-7, with TRBD2 matching 9 bases. CDR3 bases: TGTGCCAGCAGAGGACTAGCGACCTACGAGCAGTACTTC. It codes for CASRGLATYEQYF.